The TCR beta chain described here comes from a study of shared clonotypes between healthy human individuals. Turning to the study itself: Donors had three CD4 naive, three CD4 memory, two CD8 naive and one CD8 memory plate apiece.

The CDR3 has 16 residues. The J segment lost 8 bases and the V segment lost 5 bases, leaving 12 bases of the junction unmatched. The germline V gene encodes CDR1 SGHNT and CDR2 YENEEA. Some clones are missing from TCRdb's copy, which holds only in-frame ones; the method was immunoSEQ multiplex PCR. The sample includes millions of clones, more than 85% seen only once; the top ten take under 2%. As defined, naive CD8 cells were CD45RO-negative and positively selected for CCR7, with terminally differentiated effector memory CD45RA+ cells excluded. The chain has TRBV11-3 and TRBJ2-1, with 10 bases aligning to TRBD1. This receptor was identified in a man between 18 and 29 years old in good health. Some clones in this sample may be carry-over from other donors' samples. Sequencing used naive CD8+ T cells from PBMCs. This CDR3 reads CASSKRDRGPGDEQFF. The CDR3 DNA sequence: TGTGCCAGCAGCAAGCGGGACAGGGGCCCTGGGGATGAGCAGTTCTTC.